The present T cell receptor beta chain was sequenced within a study of post-analysis software for immune sequencing data. Study-wide background: As for disease course, relapsing-remitting, secondary progressive and progressive-relapsing multiple sclerosis were all included. Study outcomes and limitations: Significantly lower normalized Chao1 diversity was found in patients with multiple sclerosis relative to controls. The authors found that F measure strongly co-clustered same-batch samples. Among 4 or 5 TRBV segments more frequent in patients than controls were TRBV5-6, TRBV5-1 and TRBV20-1.

The TCR beta cDNA libraries carried unique molecular identifiers. The yield from roughly 1 to 10 million T cells was around 500,000 cDNA molecules in total. TCRdb re-analysed the PCR reads in MiXCR, keeping a single row per CDR3 protein. Seen here are roughly 730,000 distinct CDR3 sequences, 25% to 30% observed once, and the top ten hold around 0.55%. This clonotype showed up just a few times. As yet, its antigen is unknown. V was cut by 3 bases and J by 6 bases, with 15 bases left in between. This CDR3 is built from 13 residues. CDR1 DFQATT and CDR2 SNEGSKA come from the germline V gene (reference sequence).

V is TRBV20-1 and J is TRBJ2-7, with D uncertain. Sequenced: blood. This TCR derives from a girl aged 5 to 17 with multiple sclerosis. The CDR3 bases are TGCAGTGCTAGCCGCTTGCCCCGGGTCGAGCAGTACTTC. This sequence encodes CSASRLPRVEQYF.